This T cell receptor (beta chain) was recorded in a study of blood T cells in healthy people across ages. Study findings and constraints: Unsorted PBMC material precluded a definitive naive versus antigen-experienced comparison.

Turning to this clonotype: The target antigen is unknown.

Combining a sample-barcoded 5' primer with a J-beta primer mix, a second PCR ran for roughly 7 to 11 cycles. No fewer than 3 million CDR3-containing paired-end reads came from each sample. TCRdb reanalysed the 5' RACE reads using MiXCR and keeps one entry per CDR3 protein. The sample records 700,000 to 950,000 distinct CDR3 sequences, roughly 64% being singletons. The CDR3 covers 11 residues. Germline loops: CDR1 MGHRA, CDR2 YSYEKL. Trimming removed 0 bases at V and 10 bases at J, with 6 bases between. Sequenced: blood. The J gene is TRBJ1-1, the V gene TRBV4-1; a possible D gene is TRBD1 (6 bases). The clonotype was recovered from a man aged 30 to 45 in good health. Here the CDR3 DNA reads TGCGCCAGCAGCCAAGAAGGGGGAGCTTTCTTT. This translates into CASSQEGGAFF.